The 25 T cell receptor beta chains given below trace back to one sample, sequenced in a study of shared clonotypes between healthy human individuals. Profiled with immunoSEQ multiplex PCR; TCRdb holds only in-frame clones, not every one. The table includes 330,000 or so clones, roughly 70% detected once. The sample taken for sequencing was memory CD4+ T cells sorted from blood. Subset here: CD45RA-negative fraction. These receptors all stem from a man aged 25 to 40 in good health.

CDR3 coding DNA: TGCGCCAGCAGTGAGTGGGACCCCACTAACACTGAAGCTTTCTTT. Translated, it gives CASSEWDPTNTEAFF. The chain combines TRBV10-2 with TRBJ1-1, with D perhaps TRBD1 (5 bases). The CDR3 totals 15 residues. Germline values: CDR1 WSHSY, CDR2 SAAADI. V was trimmed by 1 base and J by 2 bases, leaving 11 bases between them.

The V and J genes are TRBV28 and TRBJ2-7, with TRBD1 matching over 7 bases. Germline-derived CDR1 and CDR2 are MDHEN and SYDVKM. The CDR3 spans 14 residues. V trimming: 6 bases; J trimming: 0 bases; junction bases outside the gene matches: 5. This CDR3 reads CASSNRGGSYEQYF. CDR3 nucleotide sequence: TGTGCCAGCAGCAACAGGGGTGGCTCCTACGAGCAGTACTTC.

The chain links TRBV11-2 to TRBJ2-2, with D possibly being TRBD2 (7 bases). CDR1 and CDR2 from the germline V gene are SGHAT and FQNNGV. V lost 5 bases and J lost 3, with 13 bases in between. The CDR3 is 15 residues long. CDR3 sequence: CASSATGGHTGELFF. For the CDR3, the DNA is TGTGCCAGCAGCGCCACCGGGGGGCACACCGGGGAGCTGTTTTTT.

The rearrangement joins TRBV19 to TRBJ2-7; 9 bases are shared with TRBD1. The CDR3 has 14 residues. The germline CDR1 and CDR2 sequences are LNHDA and SQIVND (reference sequence). V lost 5 bases, J lost 2 bases, and 4 bases stayed unmatched. The CDR3 sequence is CASSSGQGPYEQYF. The DNA for the CDR3 is TGTGCCAGTAGTTCGGGACAGGGCCCCTACGAGCAGTACTTC. Complete variable domain (other parts from reference TRBV19 and TRBJ2-7): DGGITQSPKYLFRKEGQNVTLSCEQNLNHDAMYWYRQDPGQGLRLIYYSQIVNDFQKGDIAEGYSVSREKKESFPLTVTSAQKNPTAFYLCASSSGQGPYEQYFGPGTRLTVT.

The chain has TRBV18 and TRBJ1-2, with TRBD1 matching 7 bases. This CDR3 has 14 amino acids. The germline CDR1 and CDR2 sequences are KGHSH and LQKENI. V was clipped by 6 bases and J by 6 bases; unmatched bases: 10. The CDR3: CASSTLQGRDGYTF. The CDR3 nucleotides are TGTGCCAGCTCGACGTTACAGGGGAGAGATGGCTACACCTTC. Full variable domain (rest looked up from reference TRBV18 and TRBJ1-2): NAGVMQNPRHLVRRRGQEARLRCSPMKGHSHVYWYRQLPEEGLKFMVYLQKENIIDESGMPKERFSAEFPKEGPSILRIQQVVRGDSAAYFCASSTLQGRDGYTFGSGTRLTVV.

The CDR3 coding sequence is TGTGCCAGCAGTGAGGGTTTTGCAGCGGGAGGGCCATATACGCAGTATTTT. This encodes CASSEGFAAGGPYTQYF. This chain links TRBV6-4 with TRBJ2-3, with 10 bases that match TRBD2. The CDR3 is 17 residues long. CDR1 and CDR2 (germline): MRHNA, SNTAGT. The J segment lost 7 bases and the V segment lost 3 bases, leaving 13 bases of the junction unmatched.

CDR3 sequence reads: CASSYSGQIHYGYTF. The CDR3 region has the DNA TGTGCCAGCAGTTACTCCGGGCAGATCCACTATGGCTACACCTTC. The chain is built from TRBV6-5 and TRBJ1-2; D is unclear. V was shortened by 0 bases and J by 3 bases, with 11 bases between the two germline ends. This CDR3 comprises 15 residues. In germline, CDR1 is MNHEY, CDR2 SVGAGI.

V gene TRBV27 combines with J gene TRBJ1-4; no definite D call. From germline, CDR1 is MNHEY and CDR2 SMNVEV (reference sequence). Between the trimmed V and J ends, which lost 4 bases and 4 bases, there was a span of 10 bases. The CDR3 consists of 14 residues. Written as DNA, the CDR3 is TGTGCCAGCAGTTCGTCGGCCTTTAATGAAAAACTGTTTTTT. It is translated as CASSSSAFNEKLFF.

This clone was counted ten times or more. The chain carries TRBV5-1 and TRBJ1-3; D is perhaps TRBD1 (5 bases). The CDR3 extends over 16 amino acids. Germline-derived CDR1 and CDR2 are SGHRS and YFSETQ. The germline V and J ends were trimmed by 4 bases and 0 bases, with 14 bases remaining between them. The CDR3 region is CASSLDTALSGNTIYF. CDR3 DNA: TGCGCCAGCAGCCTGGACACTGCCCTCTCTGGAAACACCATATATTTT.

The chain carries TRBV4-1 and TRBJ2-1; the match to TRBD1 covers 8 bases. The CDR3 covers 17 residues. CDR1 and CDR2 from the germline V gene are MGHRA and YSYEKL. Trimming cost V 3 bases and J 5 bases; bases outside gene matches: 12. Here the CDR3 DNA reads TGCGCCAGCAGCCAGACAAACTACCGGACAGGGAACAATGAGCAGTTCTTC. Its protein is CASSQTNYRTGNNEQFF.

V gene TRBV9 combines with J gene TRBJ2-3; D ambiguous. The CDR3 is 14 residues long. Trimming removed 3 bases at V and 1 base at J, with 9 bases between. Per germline, CDR1 SGDLS and CDR2 YYNGEE. CDR3 DNA: TGTGCCAGCAGCGGAGGTGGGGGCACAGATACGCAGTATTTT. Translating gives CASSGGGGTDTQYF. Full variable domain (remainder filled in from reference TRBV9 and TRBJ2-3): DSGVTQTPKHLITATGQRVTLRCSPRSGDLSVYWYQQSLDQGLQFLIQYYNGEERAKGNILERFSAQQFPDLHSELNLSSLELGDSALYFCASSGGGGTDTQYFGPGTRLTVL.

This clone was counted a single time. V and J are TRBV7-2 and TRBJ2-7, with 7 nucleotides matching TRBD2. CDR3 length equals 13 residues. Germline assignment: CDR1 SGHTA and CDR2 FQGNSA. With 5 bases clipped from V and 2 bases from J, the junction kept 3 bases outside the gene matches. CDR3 residues: CASSSGTTYEQYF. CDR3 sequence (DNA): TGTGCCAGCAGCAGCGGGACCACCTACGAGCAGTACTTC.

The rearrangement joins TRBV21-1 to TRBJ2-7; the D segment call TRBD1 is taken from the table without a DNA check. TRBV21-1 is termed a pseudogene. This CDR3 spans 19 amino acids. In nucleotides, the CDR3 is TGTGCCAGCAGCAACAAACAGGGTCGACAAAATCGTAGCTCCTACGAGCAGTACTTC. Its protein product is CASSNKQGRQNRSSYEQYF.

V gene TRBV9 combines with J gene TRBJ1-3, with D perhaps matching TRBD1 (6 bases). Germline V lookup: CDR1 SGDLS, CDR2 YYNGEE. Trimming took off 0 bases at V and 8 bases at J, with 12 bases between the two ends. This CDR3 comprises 14 residues. CDR3 residues: CASSVAGAGDTIYF. The CDR3 nucleotides read TGTGCCAGCAGCGTAGCAGGGGCAGGAGACACCATATATTTT.

This clone was detected only a few times. The rearrangement links TRBV11-1 to TRBJ2-5, with D unresolved. Germline V gene sequence: CDR1 SGHAT, CDR2 FQDESV (reference sequence). The length of the CDR3 is 14 residues. V lost 2 bases to trimming and J lost 3 bases, with 10 bases between them. CDR3 DNA sequence: TGTGCCAGCAGCTTACGGTACGAAAAAGAGACCCAGTACTTC. Amino acid sequence: CASSLRYEKETQYF.

J is TRBJ1-2 and V is TRBV11-3; D gene ambiguous. V dropped 5 bases and J dropped 4 bases, with 14 bases sitting between them. The CDR3 totals 14 residues. In germline, CDR1 is SGHNT, CDR2 YENEEA. The CDR3 sequence is CASSPGPTSYGYTF. DNA of the CDR3: TGTGCCAGCAGCCCCGGGCCCACCTCCTATGGCTACACCTTC.

As regards this clone: One end of the junction is discordant with germline, which a read error may explain. The CDR3 spells CASSPWARGGSNEQYF. The CDR3 DNA sequence: TGCGCCAGCAGCCCCTGGGCGAGGGGGGGCTCCAACGAGCAGTACTTC. V is TRBV4-1 and J is TRBJ2-7, with a tentative D call TRBD2 (7 bases). This CDR3 is built from 16 residues. Germline V gene sequence: CDR1 MGHRA, CDR2 YSYEKL.

Many counts were recorded for this clone. The V and J genes are TRBV2 and TRBJ2-3; D is ambiguous. Between the trimmed V and J ends, which lost 2 bases and 0 bases, there was a span of 9 bases. Germline CDR1 SNHLY, CDR2 FYNNEI. This CDR3 has 15 residues. The CDR3 here is CASSEPGFSTDTQYF. The CDR3 DNA reads TGTGCCAGCAGTGAACCGGGTTTTAGCACAGATACGCAGTATTTT.

The genes are TRBV5-1 and TRBJ2-5; 8 positions agree with TRBD2. The germline gives CDR1 SGHRS, CDR2 YFSETQ. This CDR3 region has 16 residues. Trimming took 0 bases from V and 1 from J; bases not matched to a gene: 5. CDR3 in DNA: TGCGCCAGCAGCTTGGCTCAAACTAGCGGCCAAGAGACCCAGTACTTC. It yields the protein CASSLAQTSGQETQYF.

V and J are TRBV2 and TRBJ2-6; the D is unclear. Germline assignment: CDR1 SNHLY and CDR2 FYNNEI. V lost 4 bases and J 0 bases, leaving 7 bases between the germline ends. The length of the CDR3 is 15 residues. CDR3 DNA: TGTGCCAGCAGTGGCAGGACCTCTGGGGCCAACGTCCTGACTTTC. It translates to CASSGRTSGANVLTF. Full variable domain (remainder filled in from reference TRBV2 and TRBJ2-6): EPEVTQTPSHQVTQMGQEVILRCVPISNHLYFYWYRQILGQKVEFLVSFYNNEISEKSEIFDDQFSVERPDGSNFTLKIRSTKLEDSAMYFCASSGRTSGANVLTFGAGSRLTVL.

The genes are TRBV18 and TRBJ2-7; D tentatively fits TRBD1 or TRBD2 (5 bases each). The V end was cut by 5 bases, the J end by 2 bases, with 16 bases between. The CDR3 spans 15 residues. The germline CDR1 and CDR2 sequences are KGHSH and LQKENI. The DNA of the CDR3 is TGTGCCAGCTCATCCCTCGCCGGGGCCACCTACGAGCAGTACTTC. This gives the protein CASSSLAGATYEQYF.

This clone was found many times. Distinct nucleotide sequences in the sample also encode this CDR3. The V gene is TRBV5-4, the J gene TRBJ1-2; no clear D gene. The germline V gene encodes CDR1 SGHNT and CDR2 YYREEE (reference sequence). The CDR3 is made up of 13 amino acids. V dropped 4 bases and J dropped 0 bases, with 7 bases sitting between them. The CDR3: CASSPDSNYGYTF. DNA for the CDR3: TGTGCCAGCAGCCCGGACTCTAACTATGGCTACACCTTC.

This clone occurred once. The chain joins TRBV29-1 to TRBJ2-4, with D possibly being TRBD2 (5 bases). Germline V gene lookup returns CDR1 SQVTM and CDR2 ANQGSEA. The CDR3 length is 16 residues. V was shortened by 4 bases and J by 1 base, with 17 bases between the two germline ends. The CDR3 region has the DNA TGCAGCGTTGTTGTGTTGAGGGATCTTGCCAAAAACATTCAGTACTTC. Translating gives CSVVVLRDLAKNIQYF.

The rearrangement joins TRBV11-2 to TRBJ2-5; perhaps TRBD2 as D (6 bases). The J call may be mistaken, given a closer DNA end match to TRBJ2-7. Germline V gives CDR1 SGHAT, CDR2 FQNNGV. The CDR3 is made up of 14 amino acids. CDR3 region: CASTGGRMSYEQYF. The CDR3 DNA follows: TGTGCCAGCACCGGGGGAAGGATGAGCTACGAGCAGTACTTC.

In nucleotides, the CDR3 is TGTGCCAGCAGCCCCGAATCGGACTACAATGAGCAGTTCTTC. This sequence encodes CASSPESDYNEQFF. V is TRBV5-4 and J is TRBJ2-1, with D hard to call. V was pared by 4 bases and J by 3 bases, with 11 bases between. CDR3 length equals 14 residues. From germline, CDR1 is SGHNT and CDR2 YYREEE (reference sequence). The full variable domain, completed using reference TRBV5-4 and TRBJ2-1, is ETGVTQSPTHLIKTRGQQVTLRCSSQSGHNTVSWYQQALGQGPQFIFQYYREEENGRGNFPPRFSGLQFPNYSSELNVNALELDDSALYLCASSPESDYNEQFFGPGTRLTVL.